Listed below are T cell receptor beta chains from one sample, sequenced in a study of T cell responses to AZD1222 COVID-19 vaccine. Some clones are missing from TCRdb's copy, which holds only in-frame ones; the method was immunoSEQ multiplex PCR. In the table there are 110,000 to 150,000 clones, 70% to 90% of which are singletons. The source was peripheral blood, collected on day 0 of AZD1222 vaccination. These TCRs come from an adult in good health. Each CDR3 is given with its conserved first and last residue. D genes are given only for firm matches. Clone size is not always given. Where it is, it says once, few, many or a class for expanded clones.

clone size,D gene,V gene,J gene,CDR3 DNA,CDR3 protein
NA,NA,TRBV27,TRBJ2-5,TGTGCCAGCAGTCCCCTCGCAGGGAGTACCCAAGAGACCCAGTACTTC,CASSPLAGSTQETQYF
NA,NA,TRBV19,TRBJ2-2,TGTGCCAGTAGTTGGGTGGACACCGGGGAGCTGTTTTTT,CASSWVDTGELFF
NA,NA,TRBV6-5,TRBJ2-7,TGTGCCAGCAGTTTACCCGACAGTACCTACGAGCAGTACTTC,CASSLPDSTYEQYF
NA,NA,TRBV3-1/TRBV3-2,TRBJ2-2,TGTGCCAGCAGCCCTGGGACGGGAGCCTACACCGGGGAGCTGTTTTTT,CASSPGTGAYTGELFF
NA,TRBD1,TRBV7-2,TRBJ1-1,TGTGCCAGCAGCTTGACAGGGACTATGAACACTGAAGCTTTCTTT,CASSLTGTMNTEAFF
once,NA,TRBV10-3,TRBJ1-3,TGTGCCATCACGGGGGTCCTTGAAGGAAACACCATATATTTT,CAITGVLEGNTIYF
NA,NA,TRBV19,TRBJ2-5,TGTGCCAGTAGTCGGACAAGAGTATGGGAGACCCAGTACTTC,CASSRTRVWETQYF
NA,TRBD1,TRBV20-1,TRBJ1-6,TGCAGTGCTAGTTCGTGGGACAGGGTGGGTTCACCCCTCCACTTT,CSASSWDRVGSPLHF
NA,NA,TRBV27,TRBJ2-2,TGTGCCAGCAGTTTCCGCTCTAGAGTGAACACCGGGGAGCTGTTTTTT,CASSFRSRVNTGELFF
NA,TRBD2,TRBV6-4,TRBJ2-1,TGTGCCAGCAGTCCGGGGGGGAACCCCTACAATGAGCAGTTCTTC,CASSPGGNPYNEQFF
NA,NA,TRBV28,TRBJ2-3,TGTGCCAGCACCCTAGCCGCCACAGATACGCAGTATTTT,CASTLAATDTQYF
NA,TRBD1,TRBV30,TRBJ1-2,TGTGCCTGGGCGGGGACAGGGGGCGCGAAGTATGGCTACACCTTC,CAWAGTGGAKYGYTF
NA,TRBD1,TRBV6-1,TRBJ1-3,TGTGCCAGCAGTGTTACTCAGGGGGCCACTGGAAACACCATATATTTT,CASSVTQGATGNTIYF
NA,NA,TRBV5-4,TRBJ1-3,TGTGCCAGCAGCTTTTCAGGGGCCGGAAACACCATATATTTT,CASSFSGAGNTIYF
NA,NA,TRBV11-2,TRBJ2-7,TGTGCCAGCAGCTTAGTTAGGGACGAGCAGTACTTC,CASSLVRDEQYF
once,TRBD1,TRBV14,TRBJ1-6,TGTGCCAGCAGCCAAGTGGACAGGGTTTCACCCCTCCACTTT,CASSQVDRVSPLHF